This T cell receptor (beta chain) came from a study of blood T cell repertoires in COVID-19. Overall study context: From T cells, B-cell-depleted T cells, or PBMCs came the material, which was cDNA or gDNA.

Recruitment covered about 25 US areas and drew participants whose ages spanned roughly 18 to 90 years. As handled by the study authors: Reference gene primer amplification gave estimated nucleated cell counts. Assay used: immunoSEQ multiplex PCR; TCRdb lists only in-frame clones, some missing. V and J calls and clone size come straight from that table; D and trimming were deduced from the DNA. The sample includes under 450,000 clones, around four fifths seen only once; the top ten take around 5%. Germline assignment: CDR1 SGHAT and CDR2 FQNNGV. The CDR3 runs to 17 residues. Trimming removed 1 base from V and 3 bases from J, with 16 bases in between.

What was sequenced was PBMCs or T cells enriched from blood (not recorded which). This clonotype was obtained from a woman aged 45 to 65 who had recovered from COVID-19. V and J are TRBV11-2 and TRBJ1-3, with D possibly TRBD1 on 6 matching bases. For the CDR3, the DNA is TGTGCCAGCAGCTTAGGGCCCTCAGGGGAGAATGGAAACACCATATATTTT. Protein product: CASSLGPSGENGNTIYF.